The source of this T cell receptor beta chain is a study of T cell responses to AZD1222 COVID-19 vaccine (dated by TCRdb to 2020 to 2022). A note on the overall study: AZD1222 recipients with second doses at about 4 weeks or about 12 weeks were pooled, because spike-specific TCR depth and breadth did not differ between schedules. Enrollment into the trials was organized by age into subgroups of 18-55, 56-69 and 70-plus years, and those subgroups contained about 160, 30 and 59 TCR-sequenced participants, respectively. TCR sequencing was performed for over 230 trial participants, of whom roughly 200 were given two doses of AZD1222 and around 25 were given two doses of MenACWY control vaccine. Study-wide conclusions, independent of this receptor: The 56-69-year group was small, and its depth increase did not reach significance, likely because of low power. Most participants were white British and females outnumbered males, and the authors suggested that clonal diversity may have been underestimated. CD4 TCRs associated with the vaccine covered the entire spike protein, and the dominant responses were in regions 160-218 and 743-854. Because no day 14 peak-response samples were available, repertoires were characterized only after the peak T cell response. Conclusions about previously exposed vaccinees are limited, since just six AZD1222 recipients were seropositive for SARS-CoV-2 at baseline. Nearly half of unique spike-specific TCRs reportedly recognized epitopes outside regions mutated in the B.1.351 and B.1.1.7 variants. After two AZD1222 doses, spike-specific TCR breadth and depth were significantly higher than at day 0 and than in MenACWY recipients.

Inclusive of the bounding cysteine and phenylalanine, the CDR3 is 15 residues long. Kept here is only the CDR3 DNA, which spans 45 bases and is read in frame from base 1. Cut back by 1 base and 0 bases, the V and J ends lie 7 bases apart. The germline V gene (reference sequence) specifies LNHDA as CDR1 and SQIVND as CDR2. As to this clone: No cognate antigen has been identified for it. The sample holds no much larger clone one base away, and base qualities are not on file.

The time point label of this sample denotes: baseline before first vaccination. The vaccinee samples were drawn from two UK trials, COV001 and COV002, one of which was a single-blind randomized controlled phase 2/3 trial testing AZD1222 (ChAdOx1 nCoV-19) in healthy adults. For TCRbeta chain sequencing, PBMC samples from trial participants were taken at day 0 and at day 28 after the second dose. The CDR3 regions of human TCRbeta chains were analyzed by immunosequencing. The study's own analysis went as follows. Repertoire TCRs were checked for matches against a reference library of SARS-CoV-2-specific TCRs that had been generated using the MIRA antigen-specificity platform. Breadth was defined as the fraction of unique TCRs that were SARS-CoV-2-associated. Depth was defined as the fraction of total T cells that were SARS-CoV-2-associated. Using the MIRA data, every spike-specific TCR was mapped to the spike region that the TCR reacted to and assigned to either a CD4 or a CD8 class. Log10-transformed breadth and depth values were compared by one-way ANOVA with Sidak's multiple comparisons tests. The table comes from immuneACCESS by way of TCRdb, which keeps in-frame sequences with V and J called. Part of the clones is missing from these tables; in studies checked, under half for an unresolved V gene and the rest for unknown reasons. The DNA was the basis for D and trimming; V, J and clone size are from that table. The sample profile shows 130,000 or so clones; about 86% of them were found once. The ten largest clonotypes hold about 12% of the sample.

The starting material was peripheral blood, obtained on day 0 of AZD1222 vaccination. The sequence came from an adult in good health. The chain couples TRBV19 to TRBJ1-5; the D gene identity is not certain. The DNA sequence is TGTGCCAGTAGTATAGGGATGTTTAGCAATCAGCCCCAGCATTTT. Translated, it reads CASSIGMFSNQPQHF.